This TCR beta chain was profiled in a study of neurological immune-mediated disorders. Broader study findings: HTLV-1-associated myelopathy had the most TCR clonal expansion, whereas multiple sclerosis had the least (lower than in healthy controls).

TCRdb analysed the 5' RACE reads with MiXCR anew, one entry per CDR3 protein. The data contain about 66,000 distinct CDR3 sequences, almost 3.5% of them seen just once; the ten biggest clones take up roughly 3.7%. This clonotype was recorded many times. Antigen: not known. The unsorted libraries originated from 2 million PBMCs that had been stored at -80 C. Trimming took 4 bases from V and 15 from J; bases not matched to a gene: 6. Germline lookup yields CDR1 SGHRS and CDR2 YFSETQ. The CDR3 length is 12 residues. Sequenced material: PBMCs. The chain links TRBV5-1 to TRBJ1-6, with 8 bases lining up with TRBD1. The sequence derives from a man aged 40-49 years with multiple sclerosis. CDR3 nucleotide sequence: TGCGCCAGCAGCCACGACAGGGGCGGCCTCCACTTT. Amino acids: CASSHDRGGLHF.